This T cell receptor beta chain was profiled in a study of cytomegalovirus exposure and HLA in healthy donors. As regards this clone: Its antigen is unidentified.

The PCR had 60 Vbeta and 13 Jbeta primers. Only in-frame clones appear in the TCRdb table, and some are missing; sequencing was by immunoSEQ multiplex PCR. Here the sample spans roughly 120,000 clones, around 70% being singletons. General study findings and limits: Testing in vitro showed three CMV-associated chains specific for CMV antigens.

What was sequenced was PBMCs. This clonotype was sampled from a woman aged 40 to 49 in good health and CMV-seropositive.

This chain's CDR3 is CASSSTGINPYEQYF. DNA of the CDR3: TGTGCCAGCAGCTCTACAGGGATTAATCCCTACGAGCAGTACTTC. This chain connects TRBV7-9 to TRBJ2-7; a possible D gene is TRBD1 (6 bases). Germline CDR1 and CDR2: SEHNR and FQNEAQ (reference sequence). This CDR3 contains 15 residues. Deletions cut 4 bases from V and 2 bases from J, with 15 bases between.